This record looks at one T cell receptor beta chain sequence and its context. TCRdb recomputed calls from the 5' RACE reads with MiXCR, one row per CDR3 protein. Counted here are tens of thousands of distinct CDR3 sequences, 9.5% to 15% occurring once; the ten biggest clones make up more than 15%. From germline, CDR1 is SNHLY and CDR2 FYNNEI. V dropped 7 bases and J dropped 11 bases, with 18 bases sitting between them. This CDR3 contains 13 residues. This record belongs to a study of early T cells in non-severe SARS-CoV-2 infection. V usage is TRBV2 and J usage is TRBJ1-5, with no clear D. This clonotype was sampled from an adult who was a healthcare worker with PCR-confirmed SARS-CoV-2 infection or an uninfected control (not recorded which). Source material: whole blood. CDR3 nucleotide sequence: TGTGCCAGCACACTCGACAAACTATCAGCCCAGCATTTT. The encoded protein is CASTLDKLSAQHF. The entire variable domain, with the rest obtained from reference TRBV2 and TRBJ1-5, is as follows: EPEVTQTPSHQVTQMGQEVILRCVPISNHLYFYWYRQILGQKVEFLVSFYNNEISEKSEIFDDQFSVERPDGSNFTLKIRSTKLEDSAMYFCASTLDKLSAQHFGDGTRLSIL.